These 13 T cell receptor beta chains share one sample of origin, sequenced in a study of T cell responses to AZD1222 COVID-19 vaccine. The method was immunoSEQ multiplex PCR; TCRdb's version includes in-frame clones alone and lacks a portion of them. This sample has some 120,000 clones, with roughly 86% found just once. The starting material was peripheral blood, obtained on day 0 of AZD1222 vaccination. Source of these receptors: an adult in good health.

This clone showed up just once. V is TRBV29-1 and J is TRBJ1-4; D is ambiguous. V shed 7 bases and J shed 11 bases, with 17 bases lying between them. The CDR3 has 12 residues. Germline CDR1 SQVTM, CDR2 ANQGSEA. The DNA for the CDR3 is TGCAGCGCCCTGGGCGCGGGAGGGAAACTGTTTTTT. Protein product: CSALGAGGKLFF.

This clone was found once. This chain connects TRBV28 to TRBJ1-5, with D possibly being TRBD1 (6 bases). Trimming cost V 6 bases and J 4 bases, with 19 bases left between them. The germline gives CDR1 MDHEN, CDR2 SYDVKM. This CDR3 region has 16 residues. Here the CDR3 reads CASRPSGGASNQPQHF. DNA of the CDR3: TGTGCCAGCAGACCCTCGGGGGGGGCCTCAAATCAGCCCCAGCATTTT.

This chain links TRBV30 with TRBJ1-2, with 9 bases that match TRBD1. Looked up from germline, CDR1 is GTSNPN and CDR2 is SVGIG (reference sequence). V shed 2 bases, J shed 4 bases, and the junction held 11 bases outside the gene matches. The CDR3 spans 16 residues. CDR3 coding DNA: TGTGCCTGGAGTAAACAACAGGGGGCGCTGGGCTATGGCTACACCTTC. This sequence encodes CAWSKQQGALGYGYTF. Full variable domain (missing parts from reference TRBV30 and TRBJ1-2): SQTIHQWPATLVQPVGSPLSLECTVEGTSNPNLYWYRQAAGRGLQLLFYSVGIGQISSEVPQNLSASRPQDRQFILSSKKLLLSDSGFYLCAWSKQQGALGYGYTFGSGTRLTVV.

The genes are TRBV27 and TRBJ1-2, with D unresolved. The germline V and J ends were trimmed by 2 bases and 0 bases, with 4 bases remaining between them. The germline gives CDR1 MNHEY, CDR2 SMNVEV (reference sequence). The CDR3 has 13 amino acids. The CDR3 region is CASSLRTNYGYTF. CDR3 coding DNA: TGTGCCAGCAGTTTAAGGACTAACTATGGCTACACCTTC.

The gene calls are TRBV12-5 and TRBJ1-3, with 7 bases fitting TRBD1. CDR3 length: 16 residues. The ends lost 3 bases at V and 1 base at J; junction bases unmatched: 6. Germline V gene sequence: CDR1 LGHNT, CDR2 FRNRAP. The CDR3 sequence is CASGLATGPSGNTIYF. The CDR3 nucleotides are TGTGCTAGTGGTTTAGCGACAGGGCCGTCTGGAAACACCATATATTTT.

This clone has a handful of counts. CDR3 loop: CSASEQGYEQYF. DNA of the CDR3: TGCAGTGCTAGTGAACAGGGCTACGAGCAGTACTTC. The chain carries TRBV20-1 and TRBJ2-7; D perhaps matches TRBD1 (6 bases). Trimming cost V 3 bases and J 3 bases, with 9 bases left between them. CDR3 size: 12 residues. Germline assignment: CDR1 DFQATT and CDR2 SNEGSKA (reference sequence).

V is TRBV11-1 and J is TRBJ1-2; no firm D call. The CDR3 spans 14 residues. The V and J ends lost 5 bases and 0 bases respectively, with 10 bases between them. The germline V gene encodes CDR1 SGHAT and CDR2 FQDESV (reference sequence). This chain's CDR3 is CASSRSTANYGYTF. CDR3 bases: TGTGCCAGCAGCCGCTCAACCGCTAACTATGGCTACACCTTC.

This rearrangement joins TRBV7-3 to TRBJ1-2, with D perhaps TRBD1 (5 bases). The CDR3 runs to 14 residues. Germline loops: CDR1 SGHTA, CDR2 FQGTGA. The V end lost 5 bases, the J end lost 8 bases, and 18 bases lay between the germline ends. CDR3 in amino acids: CASSPLAGRGGYTF. Written as DNA, the CDR3 is TGTGCCAGCAGCCCGCTGGCCGGGCGGGGCGGCTACACCTTC.

This clone was picked up one time. V and J are TRBV6-2 or TRBV6-3 and TRBJ2-1, with 7 nucleotides matching TRBD2. This CDR3 contains 15 residues. Per the germline V gene, CDR1 is MNHEY and CDR2 is SVGEGT. V dropped 0 bases and J dropped 4; count of bases not matched to a gene: 3. Written as DNA, the CDR3 is TGTGCCAGCAGTTACTCGGCCGGGGGGTACAATGAGCAGTTCTTC. This translates into CASSYSAGGYNEQFF.

This rearrangement joins TRBV3-1 (or the pseudogene TRBV3-2) to TRBJ2-2; possibly TRBD1 for D (5 bases). The length of the CDR3 is 19 residues. From germline, CDR1 is LGHDT and CDR2 YNNKEL (reference sequence). V was shortened by 0 bases and J by 6 bases, with 23 bases between the two germline ends. The chain's CDR3 is CASSQEMAWAAKGAGELFF. The CDR3 DNA is TGTGCCAGCAGCCAAGAAATGGCATGGGCAGCTAAAGGGGCCGGGGAGCTGTTTTTT.

This chain links TRBV12-3 or TRBV12-4 with TRBJ2-1; D gene unclear. The CDR3 has 11 residues. The germline V and J ends were trimmed by 7 bases and 7 bases, with 8 bases remaining between them. CDR3 nucleotide sequence: TGTGCCAGCACCTTGGAGAATGAGCAGTTCTTC. It translates to CASTLENEQFF.

The gene calls are TRBV29-1 and TRBJ2-5; D may be TRBD1 (7 bases). Germline CDR1 reads SQVTM; CDR2 reads ANQGSEA. The CDR3 runs 13 residues. The CDR3 spells CIAKEGARETQYF. The CDR3 region has the DNA TGCATTGCGAAGGAGGGGGCGAGAGAGACCCAGTACTTC.

In its sample, this clone was seen once. The junction and the germline gene differ at one end; a read error may be behind it. The genes are TRBV7-7 and TRBJ1-3; 7 bases fit TRBD1. This CDR3 region has 16 residues. Germline CDR1 SSHAT, CDR2 FNYEAQ (reference sequence). The CDR3: CASSMDRSYSGNTIYF. DNA for the CDR3: TGTGCTAGCAGCATGGACAGGAGTTACTCTGGAAACACCATATATTTT.